This TCR beta chain emerged from a study of T-cell reconstitution after alpha-beta-depleted transplantation in children. With V trimmed by 6 bases and J by 3 bases, 3 bases remained unmatched. There are 14 residues in the CDR3. Germline loops: CDR1 ENHRY, CDR2 SYGVKD. Unique molecular identifiers featured in how the TCRbeta library was prepared. A single record per CDR3 protein comes from TCRdb applying MiXCR to the PCR reads. The sample contains hundreds of thousands of distinct CDR3 sequences, about an eighth of which appear only once. This clonotype was detected only a few times. The source is a girl aged 2-10 years with congenital amegakaryocytic thrombocytopenia, due to receive a stem cell transplant. The source was PBMCs, collected before TCRalphabeta/CD19-depleted stem cell transplant. J is TRBJ1-1 and V is TRBV10-3; 11 bases align to TRBD1. The CDR3 here is CAISGTGGDTEAFF. Here the CDR3 DNA reads TGTGCCATCAGCGGGACAGGGGGGGACACTGAAGCTTTCTTT.